Shown below are 5 T cell receptor beta chains from a single sample sequenced in a study of identical twins. TCRdb re-called the 5' RACE reads through MiXCR, storing one row per CDR3 protein. This table holds approximately 190,000 distinct CDR3 sequences, about 15% found once. This sample was shared with a second study, whose subject was T cells expressing NK-cell markers.

Material: CD8+ T cells sorted from blood. These receptors all come from a woman aged 18-30 years in good health.

The V and J genes are TRBV7-2 and TRBJ2-7; D not certain. The CDR3 runs to 14 residues. V was trimmed by 1 base and J by 0 bases, leaving 7 bases between them. Germline assignment: CDR1 SGHTA and CDR2 FQGNSA. CDR3 sequence (DNA): TGTGCCAGCAGCTTAGAAGCGTTCTCCTACGAGCAGTACTTC. Amino acids: CASSLEAFSYEQYF.

This clonotype was seen more than once but under ten times. The DNA for the CDR3 is TGTGCCAGCAGCTCGACAAGGGGGCGGGTCACTGAAGCTTTCTTT. This codes for CASSSTRGRVTEAFF. The V call is TRBV7-9, the J call TRBJ1-1; 7 positions agree with TRBD1. Germline lookup yields CDR1 SEHNR and CDR2 FQNEAQ (reference sequence). This CDR3 has 15 amino acids. Trimming took 4 bases from V and 4 from J; bases not matched to a gene: 9.

The chain recombines TRBV7-3 with TRBJ1-6; no clear D gene. V shed 2 bases and J shed 0 bases, with 11 bases lying between them. The CDR3 runs to 17 residues. Germline loops: CDR1 SGHTA, CDR2 FQGTGA. The CDR3 sequence: CASSLWAKSSYNSPLHF. CDR3 DNA sequence: TGTGCCAGCAGCTTATGGGCCAAGAGCTCCTATAATTCACCCCTCCACTTT.

The V and J genes are TRBV7-9 and TRBJ2-7; D not certain. V was pared by 5 bases and J by 6 bases, with 11 bases between. The CDR3 is 12 residues long. The germline V gene has CDR1 SEHNR and CDR2 FQNEAQ (reference sequence). As DNA, the CDR3 is TGTGCCAGCAGCCTCGATTACCGCGAGCAGTACTTC. It is translated as CASSLDYREQYF.

This chain connects TRBV18 to TRBJ1-2, with D perhaps TRBD1 (5 bases). Trimming pared 0 bases from V and 2 bases from J, leaving 10 bases between. Germline V CDR1 and CDR2: KGHSH, LQKENI. This CDR3 comprises 15 residues. The CDR3 bases are TGTGCCAGCTCACCACCGCAGGGCCTAAACTATGGCTACACCTTC. Its translation: CASSPPQGLNYGYTF.